The count of the clone carrying this T cell receptor beta chain is one. This record belongs to a study of cytomegalovirus exposure and HLA in healthy donors. The PCR used 60 Vbeta and 13 Jbeta primers. Assay used: immunoSEQ multiplex PCR; TCRdb lists only in-frame clones, some missing. Among 200,000 or so clones, 80% to 85% were seen once, and the ten largest hold 2.1%. Sequencing used PBMCs. This sequence originates from a woman aged 18-29 years in good health and CMV-seropositive.

The CDR3 nucleotides are TGTGCCAGTAGCCAGACTAGCGGGGCGACCACCGGGGAGCTGTTTTTT. Translated: CASSQTSGATTGELFF. This chain connects TRBV19 to TRBJ2-2; 11 nucleotides align to TRBD2. Germline assignment: CDR1 LNHDA and CDR2 SQIVND (reference sequence). The CDR3 covers 16 residues. V lost 6 bases, J lost 4 bases, and 7 bases stayed unmatched.